The T cell receptor beta chain described here comes from a study of blood T cell repertoires in COVID-19. In the study overall: The study drew acute and convalescent COVID-19 samples from the United States, Italy and Spain.

Categorization into cohorts depended on clinical history that participants reported. Data came from immunoSEQ multiplex PCR; TCRdb stores just in-frame clones and leaves some out. Of 180,000 or so clones detected, about 86% appear once; the ten largest clones hold 6% to 8%. This clone has just one count. V was trimmed by 0 bases and J by 3 bases, leaving 12 bases between them. Germline values: CDR1 KGHSH, CDR2 LQKENI. The CDR3 spans 16 residues. Sequencing input: PBMCs or T cells enriched from blood (not recorded which). The J gene is TRBJ2-1, the V gene TRBV18; D not resolved. The clonotype was recovered from a man aged 40-49 years who had recovered from COVID-19. CDR3 DNA: TGTGCCAGCTCACCACCGGCACGGGTGAACTACAATGAGCAGTTCTTC. Translating it yields CASSPPARVNYNEQFF.